Below are 19 T cell receptor beta chains sequenced from a single sample in a study of OX40 agonist ivuxolimab in advanced cancers. Produced via immunoSEQ multiplex PCR; TCRdb's table is partial and in-frame only. The sample records fewer than 70,000 clones, 75% to 95% being singletons. This specimen consisted of CD4+ or CD8+ T cells sorted from blood, obtained in a trial of the OX40 agonist ivuxolimab. The receptors originated from an adult with an advanced solid tumor such as melanoma, head and neck, liver or kidney cancer.

Written as DNA, the CDR3 is TGTGCCAGCAGCTTCGGCAGGGGACAGGGAAATTCACCCCTCCACTTT. Translated: CASSFGRGQGNSPLHF. V is TRBV7-2 and J is TRBJ1-6; 9 positions match TRBD1. Germline assignment: CDR1 SGHTA and CDR2 FQGNSA. This CDR3 has 16 amino acids. The ends lost 3 bases at V and 7 bases at J; junction bases unmatched: 7.

The gene calls are TRBV6-5 and TRBJ2-1; D call uncertain. Trimming took off 2 bases at V and 5 bases at J, with 7 bases between the two ends. CDR1 MNHEY and CDR2 SVGAGI come from the germline V gene. There are 13 residues in the CDR3. The CDR3 coding sequence is TGTGCCAGCAGTTACGGGCAGAACAATGAGCAGTTCTTC. It codes for CASSYGQNNEQFF.

V gene TRBV7-2 combines with J gene TRBJ2-7; D unresolved. CDR1 is SGHTA, CDR2 FQGNSA, per germline. Trimming stripped 1 base from V and 7 bases from J, with 20 bases between. CDR3 length equals 16 residues. The CDR3 nucleotides are TGTGCCAGCAGCTTAGGTATAGGAGCTGCGGCCTGGGAGCAGTACTTC. Its translation: CASSLGIGAAAWEQYF.

The V gene is TRBV5-1, the J gene TRBJ2-1; D ambiguous. The CDR3 contains 15 residues. CDR1 and CDR2 (germline): SGHRS, YFSETQ. V lost 4 bases and J lost 5, with 16 bases in between. CDR3 in DNA: TGCGCCAGCAGCCCCAGACAAGGACCTAACAATGAGCAGTTCTTC. Amino acids: CASSPRQGPNNEQFF.

A single count supports this clone. The J gene is TRBJ2-3, the V gene TRBV7-3; 9 bases agree with TRBD1. Germline lookup yields CDR1 SGHTA and CDR2 FQGTGA. V was clipped by 4 bases and J by 6 bases; unmatched bases: 5. The CDR3 length is 14 residues. CDR3 in DNA: TGTGCCAGCAGCTCGGGACAGGGTGGCGATACGCAGTATTTT. Its protein is CASSSGQGGDTQYF.

This clone showed up just once. The chain carries TRBV7-3 and TRBJ2-3; D is perhaps TRBD1 or TRBD2 (6 bases each). V lost 0 bases to trimming and J lost 2 bases, with 18 bases between them. The CDR3 has 18 residues. Germline CDR1 SGHTA, CDR2 FQGTGA. Written as DNA, the CDR3 is TGTGCCAGCAGCTTAACGATCACTGGCGGGACATCCACAGATACGCAGTATTTT. It yields the protein CASSLTITGGTSTDTQYF.

The chain uses TRBV4-1 and TRBJ2-3; tentatively, D is TRBD1 (5 bases). V lost 4 bases and J lost 2, with 7 bases in between. The CDR3 totals 13 residues. Germline-derived CDR1 and CDR2 are MGHRA and YSYEKL. CDR3 region: CASSRTITDTQYF. Written as DNA, the CDR3 is TGCGCCAGCAGCCGGACAATCACAGATACGCAGTATTTT.

The chain links TRBV6-1 to TRBJ2-6; D uncertain. The germline CDR1 and CDR2 sequences are MNHNS and SASEGT. The CDR3 consists of 14 residues. Trimming took off 6 bases at V and 1 base at J, with 7 bases between the two ends. The CDR3, as DNA: TGTGCCAGCAGGGCCGGTTCTGGGGCCAACGTCCTGACTTTC. This translates into CASRAGSGANVLTF.

This chain uses TRBV19 with TRBJ1-5; 9 positions match TRBD1. Germline lookup yields CDR1 LNHDA and CDR2 SQIVND (reference sequence). The CDR3 covers 18 residues. The trim removed 9 bases at V and 6 bases at J, leaving 21 bases unmatched. CDR3 residues: CARPTGTGLITRAQPQHF. The DNA for the CDR3 is TGTGCCAGGCCAACCGGGACAGGGCTTATCACTCGAGCTCAGCCCCAGCATTTT.

V gene TRBV7-9 combines with J gene TRBJ2-3; D remains ambiguous. Germline-derived CDR1 and CDR2 are SEHNR and FQNEAQ (reference sequence). The CDR3 has 15 residues. The ends were cut back, 3 bases at V and 0 bases at J, with 10 bases in the middle. For the CDR3, the DNA is TGTGCCAGCAGCTTGTTTCCTTCTAGCACAGATACGCAGTATTTT. As protein: CASSLFPSSTDTQYF.

This chain joins TRBV5-4 and TRBJ2-2, with 7 positions matching TRBD1. CDR3 length: 17 residues. The ends lost 4 bases at V and 4 bases at J; junction bases unmatched: 13. The germline V gene has CDR1 SGHNT and CDR2 YYREEE (reference sequence). The CDR3 reads CASSPIGDSALTGELFF. CDR3 nucleotides: TGTGCCAGCAGCCCCATCGGGGACAGCGCCCTCACCGGGGAGCTGTTTTTT.

This clone was observed a handful of times. The chain has TRBV6-5 and TRBJ1-1; D ambiguous. The CDR3 is made up of 14 amino acids. Germline assignment: CDR1 MNHEY and CDR2 SVGAGI. Trimming cost V 2 bases and J 4 bases, with 11 bases left between them. The CDR3 is CASSYVLGLTEAFF. Here the CDR3 DNA reads TGTGCCAGCAGTTACGTTCTAGGGCTCACTGAAGCTTTCTTT.

On this clone itself: The germline gene is not matched at one end of the junction; a read error may be the cause. This chain connects TRBV5-4 to TRBJ2-5, with 7 nucleotides matching TRBD1. Germline V lookup: CDR1 SGHNT, CDR2 YYREEE (reference sequence). The CDR3 is made up of 14 amino acids. CDR3 sequence: CASTLTGSVKTQYF. CDR3 DNA: TGTGCCAGCACCTTGACAGGGTCAGTAAAGACCCAGTACTTC.

The V gene is TRBV20-1, the J gene TRBJ2-1; the D is unclear. This CDR3 has 11 amino acids. CDR1 and CDR2 (germline): DFQATT, SNEGSKA (reference sequence). V was clipped by 5 bases and J by 8 bases, with 10 bases between them. The CDR3 is CSAPLTHEQFF. CDR3 sequence (DNA): TGCAGTGCTCCCCTAACCCATGAGCAGTTCTTC.

This chain connects TRBV19 to TRBJ2-3, with D hard to call. CDR1 is LNHDA, CDR2 SQIVND, per germline (reference sequence). The V gene lost 6 bases and the J gene lost 3 bases, with 13 bases spanning the gap. The length of the CDR3 is 14 residues. The DNA of the CDR3 is TGTGCCAGTAGCTCAAGAACTCGGACAGATACGCAGTATTTT. It codes for CASSSRTRTDTQYF. Based on the CDR3 plus reference TRBV19 and TRBJ2-3, the full variable domain is DGGITQSPKYLFRKEGQNVTLSCEQNLNHDAMYWYRQDPGQGLRLIYYSQIVNDFQKGDIAEGYSVSREKKESFPLTVTSAQKNPTAFYLCASSSRTRTDTQYFGPGTRLTVL.

V gene TRBV28 combines with J gene TRBJ2-6; D not resolved. The CDR3 sequence is 14 residues long. In germline, CDR1 is MDHEN, CDR2 SYDVKM. Trimming removed 2 bases from V and 7 bases from J, with 9 bases in between. The CDR3 DNA sequence: TGTGCCAGCAGTTTAATGATCCGCGCCAACGTCCTGACTTTC. Translated: CASSLMIRANVLTF.

The rearrangement links TRBV6-1 to TRBJ1-2; no clear D gene. From germline, CDR1 is MNHNS and CDR2 SASEGT. V lost 4 bases to trimming and J lost 8 bases, with 14 bases between them. This CDR3 contains 13 residues. This CDR3 reads CASSVGPLGGYTF. Here the CDR3 DNA reads TGTGCCAGCAGTGTCGGCCCGCTGGGAGGCTACACCTTC.

This rearrangement joins TRBV10-2 to TRBJ2-7; the match to TRBD2 covers 10 bases. V dropped 5 bases and J dropped 1; count of bases not matched to a gene: 5. Per germline, CDR1 WSHSY and CDR2 SAAADI. CDR3 length: 15 amino acids. DNA for the CDR3: TGCGCCAGCAGTCACCCGACTAGCGGGTCCTACGAGCAGTACTTC. Residues: CASSHPTSGSYEQYF.

V usage is TRBV12-5 and J usage is TRBJ2-3; D is possibly TRBD2 (5 bases). Germline assignment: CDR1 LGHNT and CDR2 FRNRAP. V lost 3 bases to trimming and J lost 12 bases, with 10 bases between them. CDR3 length equals 11 residues. CDR3 in DNA: TGTGCTAGTGGTTTCCGGGGTTTCCAGTATTTT. Encoded protein: CASGFRGFQYF. Based on the CDR3 plus reference TRBV12-5 and TRBJ2-3, the full variable domain is DARVTQTPRHKVTEMGQEVTMRCQPILGHNTVFWYRQTMMQGLELLAYFRNRAPLDDSGMPKDRFSAEMPDATLATLKIQPSEPRDSAVYFCASGFRGFQYFGPGTRLTVL.